Listed below are T cell receptor beta chains from one sample, sequenced in a study of CD8 T cells in ankylosing spondylitis. TCRdb recomputed calls from the 5' RACE reads with MiXCR, one row per CDR3 protein. The sample has more than 100,000 distinct CDR3 sequences; approximately 10% are singletons. Sequencing used blood, either unsorted or a sorted T cell fraction (not recorded which). These receptors came from a female donor with ankylosing spondylitis or in good health (not recorded which). The CDR3 runs from the conserved cysteine through the conserved F or W. D genes are given only for firm matches. For some rows the clone size is stated as once, few or many, or as a class when expanded; others skip it.

d_call	clone_size	v_call	j_call	cdr3_aa	cdr3_nt
-	many	TRBV7-9	TRBJ2-7	CASSFDARPSEQYF	TGTGCCAGCAGCTTCGACGCCAGACCCTCCGAGCAGTACTTC
-	-	TRBV20-1	TRBJ2-7	CSAREWGVGWYEQYF	TGCAGTGCTAGAGAGTGGGGGGTAGGATGGTACGAGCAGTACTTC
TRBD2	many	TRBV6-1	TRBJ2-7	CASSGGLAGELYEQYF	TGTGCCAGCAGTGGCGGACTAGCGGGAGAATTATACGAGCAGTACTTC
TRBD2	many	TRBV5-1	TRBJ2-2	CASSLREGLTGELFF	TGCGCCAGCAGCTTGCGGGAGGGCCTGACCGGGGAGCTGTTTTTT
-	many	TRBV2	TRBJ2-3	CASSERGLPGTDTQYF	TGTGCCAGCAGTGAAAGAGGACTCCCCGGGACGGATACGCAGTATTTT
TRBD2	-	TRBV6-5	TRBJ2-3	CASSYKGTGTILTDTQYF	TGTGCCAGCAGTTACAAGGGGACCGGGACTATCCTCACAGATACGCAGTATTTT
-	many	TRBV5-1	TRBJ1-1	CASSDPTGFRTEAFF	TGCGCCAGCAGCGACCCCACGGGTTTTCGAACTGAAGCTTTCTTT
-	many	TRBV18	TRBJ1-5	CASSPSRAYGGQPQHF	TGTGCCAGCTCACCATCTAGGGCCTATGGGGGGCAGCCCCAGCATTTT
TRBD1	many	TRBV6-1	TRBJ1-5	CASSIRQGNQPQHF	TGTGCCAGCAGTATAAGACAGGGGAATCAGCCCCAGCATTTT
-	many	TRBV21-1	TRBJ2-1	CASSNVSAGGGSYNEQFF	TGTGCCAGCAGCAACGTTAGCGCAGGGGGTGGCTCCTACAATGAGCAGTTCTTC
TRBD1	many	TRBV20-1	TRBJ1-1	CSARDLWGTTGSDTEAFF	TGCAGTGCTAGAGATTTATGGGGGACGACAGGGTCTGACACTGAAGCTTTCTTT
TRBD1	-	TRBV18	TRBJ2-7	CASSEDRGDYEQYF	TGTGCCAGCTCAGAGGACAGGGGCGACTACGAGCAGTACTTC
-	many	TRBV3-1	TRBJ1-2	CASGTNYGYTF	TGTGCCAGCGGGACTAACTATGGCTACACCTTC
-	many	TRBV10-1	TRBJ1-3	CASSANIGTAGNTIYF	TGCGCCAGCAGTGCGAACATTGGGACGGCTGGAAACACCATATATTTT
-	few	TRBV5-1	TRBJ2-3	CASSLNPASTDTQYF	TGCGCCAGCAGCTTGAATCCAGCTAGCACAGATACGCAGTATTTT
-	many	TRBV18	TRBJ2-3	CASSPQGSTDTQYF	TGTGCCAGCTCACCACAGGGAAGCACAGATACGCAGTATTTT
TRBD2	-	TRBV7-6	TRBJ2-3	CASSFTSGVGNTQYF	TGTGCCAGCAGCTTTACTAGCGGGGTAGGGAATACGCAGTATTTT
-	many	TRBV12-3/TRBV12-4	TRBJ2-1	CASSSPERYNEQFF	TGTGCCAGCAGTTCCCCGGAGAGGTACAATGAGCAGTTCTTC
-	-	TRBV5-1	TRBJ2-1	CASSYPALTGAAYNEQFF	TGCGCCAGCAGCTATCCGGCCCTAACGGGAGCTGCCTACAATGAGCAGTTCTTC
-	-	TRBV10-2	TRBJ2-7	CASSESIGVGGAHEQYF	TGCGCCAGCAGTGAGTCTATTGGGGTGGGCGGAGCCCACGAGCAGTACTTC
-	many	TRBV3-1	TRBJ2-7	CASSLSNPYEQYF	TGTGCCAGCTCGCTCAGCAACCCCTACGAGCAGTACTTC
TRBD2	few	TRBV30	TRBJ2-2	CAWARTGGFVTGELFF	TGTGCCTGGGCCCGCACGGGGGGGTTCGTCACCGGGGAGCTGTTTTTT
-	many	TRBV12-3/TRBV12-4	TRBJ2-2	CASSLHGELFF	TGTGCCAGCAGCCTACATGGGGAGCTGTTTTTT
TRBD1	many	TRBV20-1	TRBJ1-1	CSAPDRAGTEAFF	TGCAGTGCCCCCGACAGGGCTGGCACTGAAGCTTTCTTT
-	many	TRBV30	TRBJ1-1	CAWNFVNTEAFF	TGTGCCTGGAACTTTGTGAACACTGAAGCTTTCTTT
TRBD2	many	TRBV5-1	TRBJ2-1	CASSLEAGTSNEQFF	TGCGCCAGCAGCTTGGAAGCGGGAACTTCCAATGAGCAGTTCTTC
-	few	TRBV7-6	TRBJ2-3	CASSLQGARADTQYF	TGTGCCAGCAGCTTGCAAGGGGCAAGGGCAGATACGCAGTATTTT
-	many	TRBV29-1	TRBJ2-1	CSVGRDNEQFF	TGCAGCGTTGGGAGGGACAATGAGCAGTTCTTC
-	-	TRBV28	TRBJ1-1	CASSPPDRTYMNTEAFF	TGTGCCAGCAGTCCACCTGACAGGACTTACATGAACACTGAAGCTTTCTTT
TRBD2	many	TRBV7-2	TRBJ2-3	CASSSSGSELDTQYF	TGTGCCAGCAGCTCTAGCGGGAGTGAGTTAGATACGCAGTATTTT
-	few	TRBV27	TRBJ2-2	CASSSGGKGRTGELFF	TGTGCCAGCAGTTCAGGCGGGAAAGGGAGAACCGGGGAGCTGTTTTTT
-	few	TRBV18	TRBJ2-1	CASSPSLARDEQFF	TGTGCCAGCTCACCTTCTCTAGCGAGGGATGAGCAGTTCTTC
-	many	TRBV3-1	TRBJ2-7	CASSHYPQEQYF	TGTGCCAGCAGCCACTATCCCCAAGAGCAGTACTTC
-	few	TRBV16	TRBJ2-5	CASSQSRQETQYF	TGTGCCAGCAGCCAATCGAGGCAAGAGACCCAGTACTTC
-	-	TRBV12-3/TRBV12-4	TRBJ2-7	CASSLWTSSSYEQYF	TGTGCCAGCAGTTTATGGACATCCAGCTCCTACGAGCAGTACTTC
TRBD1	many	TRBV12-3/TRBV12-4	TRBJ2-7	CASSFGQGAMEQYF	TGTGCCAGCAGTTTCGGACAGGGGGCCATGGAGCAGTACTTC
TRBD2	many	TRBV6-5	TRBJ2-7	CASSYSAGKTYEQYF	TGTGCCAGCAGTTACTCAGCGGGGAAGACCTACGAGCAGTACTTC
-	many	TRBV29-1	TRBJ2-1	CSVEGEATYNEQFF	TGCAGCGTTGAGGGGGAAGCTACCTACAATGAGCAGTTCTTC
TRBD2	many	TRBV24-1	TRBJ2-1	CATSGGTSGTYNEQFF	TGTGCCACCAGTGGTGGGACTAGCGGAACCTACAATGAGCAGTTCTTC
TRBD1	few	TRBV27	TRBJ2-1	CASSWRTGPKNEQFF	TGTGCCAGCAGTTGGAGGACAGGGCCGAAAAATGAGCAGTTCTTC
TRBD2	-	TRBV7-2	TRBJ2-1	CASSRTGTSAYNEQFF	TGTGCCAGCAGCCGTACCGGGACTAGCGCCTACAATGAGCAGTTCTTC
TRBD1	many	TRBV5-1	TRBJ1-1	CASSDDRGQGNTEAFF	TGCGCCAGCAGCGACGACAGGGGGCAGGGGAACACTGAAGCTTTCTTT
-	many	TRBV19	TRBJ2-1	CASRQGIYNEQFF	TGTGCCAGTAGACAGGGAATCTACAATGAGCAGTTCTTC
-	many	TRBV7-9	TRBJ2-5	CASSLGPERWETQYF	TGTGCCAGCAGCTTAGGCCCGGAAAGGTGGGAGACCCAGTACTTC
-	few	TRBV29-1	TRBJ2-2	CSAGGPGTGELFF	TGCAGCGCTGGGGGCCCGGGCACCGGGGAGCTGTTTTTT
-	many	TRBV7-9	TRBJ2-2	CASSLGSSNTGELFF	TGTGCCAGCAGCTTAGGCTCCTCGAACACCGGGGAGCTGTTTTTT
-	few	TRBV10-3	TRBJ2-7	CAIRGDRLNYEQYF	TGTGCCATCAGAGGCGACAGGTTAAACTACGAGCAGTACTTC
-	many	TRBV5-1	TRBJ2-5	CASSLEETQYF	TGCGCCAGCAGCTTGGAAGAGACCCAGTACTTC
-	many	TRBV27	TRBJ2-2	CASSFYSPGSVGLFF	TGTGCCAGCAGTTTTTACTCCCCCGGGTCGGTAGGGCTGTTTTTT
-	many	TRBV20-1	TRBJ2-1	CSAMPLDGYNEQFF	TGCAGTGCCATGCCCTTGGACGGCTACAATGAGCAGTTCTTC
-	many	TRBV12-3/TRBV12-4	TRBJ1-1	CASSLVAANTEAFF	TGTGCCAGCAGTTTAGTTGCAGCGAACACTGAAGCTTTCTTT
-	-	TRBV5-8	TRBJ2-2	CASGATYTNTGELFF	TGTGCCAGCGGCGCAACATACACGAACACCGGGGAGCTGTTTTTT
TRBD1	many	TRBV29-1	TRBJ1-1	CSVVPGQGRRTEAFF	TGCAGCGTGGTCCCGGGACAGGGGCGGAGAACTGAAGCTTTCTTT
-	-	TRBV29-1	TRBJ2-3	CSAAGGGADTQYF	TGCAGCGCGGCCGGCGGGGGCGCAGATACGCAGTATTTT
-	many	TRBV7-2	TRBJ2-1	CASSFVGVATYNEQFF	TGTGCCAGCAGCTTTGTCGGTGTAGCGACTTACAATGAGCAGTTCTTC
-	many	TRBV29-1	TRBJ2-1	CSVESNEQFF	TGCAGCGTTGAGTCCAATGAGCAGTTCTTC
-	many	TRBV11-2	TRBJ1-2	CASSLVGGGYGYTF	TGTGCCAGCAGCTTAGTTGGTGGAGGATATGGCTACACCTTC
-	-	TRBV11-2	TRBJ1-2	CASSPLPQGTYGYTF	TGTGCCAGCAGCCCTCTCCCCCAGGGGACCTATGGCTACACCTTC
TRBD1	-	TRBV7-3	TRBJ2-6	CASSPGTGLSNVLTF	TGTGCCAGCAGCCCCGGGACAGGCCTCAGCAACGTCCTGACTTTC
-	many	TRBV5-1	TRBJ2-3	CASSLSGTRGTDTQYF	TGCGCCAGCAGCTTGTCCGGGACGCGGGGCACAGATACGCAGTATTTT